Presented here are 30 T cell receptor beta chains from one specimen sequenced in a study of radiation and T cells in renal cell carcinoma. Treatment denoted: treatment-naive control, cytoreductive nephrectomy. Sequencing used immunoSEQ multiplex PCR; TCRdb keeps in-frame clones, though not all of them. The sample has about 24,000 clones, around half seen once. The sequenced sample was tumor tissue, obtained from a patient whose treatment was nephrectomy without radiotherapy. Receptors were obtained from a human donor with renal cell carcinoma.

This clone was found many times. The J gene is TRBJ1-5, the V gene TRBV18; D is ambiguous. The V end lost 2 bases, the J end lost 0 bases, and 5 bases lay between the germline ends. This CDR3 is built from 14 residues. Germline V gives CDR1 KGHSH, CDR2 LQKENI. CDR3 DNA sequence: TGTGCCAGCTCACCAGACACTAGCAATCAGCCCCAGCATTTT. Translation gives CASSPDTSNQPQHF.

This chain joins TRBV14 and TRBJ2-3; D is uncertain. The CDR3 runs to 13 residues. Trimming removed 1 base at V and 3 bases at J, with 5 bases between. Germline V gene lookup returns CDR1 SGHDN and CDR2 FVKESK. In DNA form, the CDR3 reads TGTGCCAGCAGCCAAGCCGGAACAGATACGCAGTATTTT. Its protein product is CASSQAGTDTQYF.

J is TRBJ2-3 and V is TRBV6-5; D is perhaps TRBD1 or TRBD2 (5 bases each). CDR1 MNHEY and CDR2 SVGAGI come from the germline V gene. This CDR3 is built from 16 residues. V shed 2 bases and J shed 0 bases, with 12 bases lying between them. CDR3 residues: CASSYRTPSSTDTQYF. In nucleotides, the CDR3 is TGTGCCAGCAGTTACCGGACACCTAGCAGCACAGATACGCAGTATTTT.

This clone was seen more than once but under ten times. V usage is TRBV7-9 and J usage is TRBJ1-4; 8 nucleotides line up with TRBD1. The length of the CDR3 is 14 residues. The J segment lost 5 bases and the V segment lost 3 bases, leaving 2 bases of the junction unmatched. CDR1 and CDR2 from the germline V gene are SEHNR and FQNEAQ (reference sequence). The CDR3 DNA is TGTGCCAGCAGCTTTCAGGGGGCGAATGAAAAACTGTTTTTT. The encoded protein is CASSFQGANEKLFF.

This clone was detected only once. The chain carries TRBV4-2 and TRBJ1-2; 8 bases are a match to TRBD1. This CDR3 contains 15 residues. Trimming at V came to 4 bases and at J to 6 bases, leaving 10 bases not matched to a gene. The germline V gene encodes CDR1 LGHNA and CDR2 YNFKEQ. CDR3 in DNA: TGTGCCAGCAGCCCAAGGGTCAGGGGGCCTGATGGCTACACCTTC. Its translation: CASSPRVRGPDGYTF.

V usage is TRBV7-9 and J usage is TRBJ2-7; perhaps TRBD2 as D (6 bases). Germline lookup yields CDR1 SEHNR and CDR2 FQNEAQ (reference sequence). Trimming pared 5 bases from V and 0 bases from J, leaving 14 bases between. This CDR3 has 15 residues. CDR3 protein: CASSRGGASSYEQYF. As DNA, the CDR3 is TGTGCCAGCAGCCGCGGCGGGGCAAGCTCCTACGAGCAGTACTTC. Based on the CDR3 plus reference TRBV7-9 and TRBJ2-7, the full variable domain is DTGVSQNPRHKITKRGQNVTFRCDPISEHNRLYWYRQTLGQGPEFLTYFQNEAQLEKSRLLSDRFSAERPKGSFSTLEIQRTEQGDSAMYLCASSRGGASSYEQYFGPGTRLTVT.

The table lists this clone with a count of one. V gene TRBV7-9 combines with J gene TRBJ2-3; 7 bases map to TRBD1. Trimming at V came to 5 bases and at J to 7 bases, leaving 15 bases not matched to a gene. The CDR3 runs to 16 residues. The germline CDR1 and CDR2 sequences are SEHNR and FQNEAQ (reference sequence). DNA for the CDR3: TGTGCCAGCAGCGTCAAGCACAGGGGTGGGGCTCATACGCAGTATTTT. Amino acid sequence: CASSVKHRGGAHTQYF.

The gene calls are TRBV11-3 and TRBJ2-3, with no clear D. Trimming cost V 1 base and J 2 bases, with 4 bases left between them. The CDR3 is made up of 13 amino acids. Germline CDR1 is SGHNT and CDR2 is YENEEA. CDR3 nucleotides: TGTGCCAGCAGCTTAGGGTTCACAGATACGCAGTATTTT. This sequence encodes CASSLGFTDTQYF. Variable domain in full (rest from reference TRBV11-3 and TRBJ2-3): EAGVVQSPRYKIIEKKQPVAFWCNPISGHNTLYWYLQNLGQGPELLIRYENEEAVDDSQLPKDRFSAERLKGVDSTLKIQPAELGDSAVYLCASSLGFTDTQYFGPGTRLTVL.

The CDR3 sequence: CASSLPGGATDTQYF. DNA of the CDR3: TGTGCCAGCAGTTTACCCGGTGGGGCCACAGATACGCAGTATTTT. The chain has TRBV27 and TRBJ2-3; possibly TRBD1 for D (5 bases). Trimming took off 2 bases at V and 2 bases at J, with 11 bases between the two ends. The V gene's germline CDR1 is MNHEY and CDR2 SMNVEV (reference sequence). CDR3 length: 15 residues.

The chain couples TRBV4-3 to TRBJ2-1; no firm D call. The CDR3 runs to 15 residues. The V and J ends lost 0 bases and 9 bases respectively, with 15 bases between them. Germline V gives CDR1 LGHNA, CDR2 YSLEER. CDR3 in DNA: TGCGCCAGCAGCCAAGATCGTACGGTGTCCGGTGAGCAGTTCTTC. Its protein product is CASSQDRTVSGEQFF.

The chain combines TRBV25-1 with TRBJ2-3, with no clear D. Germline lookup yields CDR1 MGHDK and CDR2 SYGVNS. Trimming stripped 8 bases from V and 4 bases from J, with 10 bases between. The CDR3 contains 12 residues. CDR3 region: CASRSDADTQYF. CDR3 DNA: TGTGCCAGCCGCTCGGATGCAGATACGCAGTATTTT.

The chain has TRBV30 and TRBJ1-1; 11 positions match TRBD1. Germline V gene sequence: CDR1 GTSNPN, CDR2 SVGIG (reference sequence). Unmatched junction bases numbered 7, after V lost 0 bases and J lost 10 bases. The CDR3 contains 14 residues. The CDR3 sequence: CAWSVGTGGMVAFF. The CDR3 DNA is TGTGCCTGGAGTGTTGGGACAGGGGGTATGGTAGCTTTCTTT.

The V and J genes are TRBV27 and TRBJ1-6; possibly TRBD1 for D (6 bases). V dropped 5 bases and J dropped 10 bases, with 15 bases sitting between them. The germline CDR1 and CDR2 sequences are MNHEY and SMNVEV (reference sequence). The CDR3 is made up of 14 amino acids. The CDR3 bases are TGTGCCAGCAGTATACAGGGAGCGGGGTCACCCCTCCACTTT. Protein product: CASSIQGAGSPLHF.

CDR3 sequence (DNA): TGTGCCAGCAGGGAAACCTCTGGAAACACCATATATTTT. It codes for CASRETSGNTIYF. The genes are TRBV6-5 and TRBJ1-3; no firm D call. This CDR3 contains 13 residues. V shed 6 bases and J shed 0 bases, with 6 bases lying between them. Germline CDR1 reads MNHEY; CDR2 reads SVGAGI.

The CDR3: CASSLSRVAVEAFF. CDR3 sequence (DNA): TGTGCCAGTAGTCTTTCAAGGGTTGCGGTTGAAGCTTTCTTT. The chain recombines TRBV19 with TRBJ1-1; D unresolved. V was pared by 5 bases and J by 7 bases, with 17 bases between. CDR3 length: 14 residues. Germline CDR1 reads LNHDA; CDR2 reads SQIVND (reference sequence).

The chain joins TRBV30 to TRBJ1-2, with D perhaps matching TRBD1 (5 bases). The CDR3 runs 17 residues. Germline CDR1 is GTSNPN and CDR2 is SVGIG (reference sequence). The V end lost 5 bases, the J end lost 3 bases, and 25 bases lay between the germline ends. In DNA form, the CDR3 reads TGTGCCTGGCTGGACTTCCGGGACCTCGGGCTCGACTATGGCTACACCTTC. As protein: CAWLDFRDLGLDYGYTF.

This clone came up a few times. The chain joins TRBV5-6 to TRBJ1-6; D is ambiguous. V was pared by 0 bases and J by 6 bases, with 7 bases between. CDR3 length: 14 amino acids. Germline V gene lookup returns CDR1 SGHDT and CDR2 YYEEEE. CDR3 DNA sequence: TGTGCCAGCAGCTTGGGGCGGAGTAATTCACCCCTCCACTTT. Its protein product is CASSLGRSNSPLHF.

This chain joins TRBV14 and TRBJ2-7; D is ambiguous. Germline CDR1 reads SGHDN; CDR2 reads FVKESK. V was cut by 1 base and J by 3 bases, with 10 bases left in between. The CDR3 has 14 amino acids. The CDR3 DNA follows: TGTGCCAGCAGCCAAGGATTGGCCATCTACGAGCAGTACTTC. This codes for CASSQGLAIYEQYF.

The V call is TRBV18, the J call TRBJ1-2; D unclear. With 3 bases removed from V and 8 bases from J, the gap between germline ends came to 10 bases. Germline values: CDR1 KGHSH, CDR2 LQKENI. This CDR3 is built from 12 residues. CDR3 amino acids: CASSPGLRGYTF. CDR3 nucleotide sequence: TGTGCCAGCTCACCTGGGTTGAGAGGCTACACCTTC.

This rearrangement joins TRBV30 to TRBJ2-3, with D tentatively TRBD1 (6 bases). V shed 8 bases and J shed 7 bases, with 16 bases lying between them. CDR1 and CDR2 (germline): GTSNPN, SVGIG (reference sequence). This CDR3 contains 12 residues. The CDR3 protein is CARTGSGNTQYF. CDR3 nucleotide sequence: TGTGCCCGTACAGGGTCGGGAAATACGCAGTATTTT. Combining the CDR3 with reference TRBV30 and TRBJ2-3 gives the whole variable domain SQTIHQWPATLVQPVGSPLSLECTVEGTSNPNLYWYRQAAGRGLQLLFYSVGIGQISSEVPQNLSASRPQDRQFILSSKKLLLSDSGFYLCARTGSGNTQYFGPGTRLTVL.

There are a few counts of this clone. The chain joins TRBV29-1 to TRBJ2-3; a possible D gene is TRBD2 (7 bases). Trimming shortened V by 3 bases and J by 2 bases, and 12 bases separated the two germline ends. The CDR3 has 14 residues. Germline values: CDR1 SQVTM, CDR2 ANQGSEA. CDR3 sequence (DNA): TGCAGCGTTGATTCAGGGGACTACACAGATACGCAGTATTTT. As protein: CSVDSGDYTDTQYF.

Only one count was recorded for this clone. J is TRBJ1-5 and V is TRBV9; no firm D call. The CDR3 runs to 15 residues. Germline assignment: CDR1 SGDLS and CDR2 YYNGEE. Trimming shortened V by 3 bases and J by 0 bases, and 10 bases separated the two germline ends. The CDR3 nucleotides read TGTGCCAGCAGCGCCTCCGGAGATAGCAATCAGCCCCAGCATTTT. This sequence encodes CASSASGDSNQPQHF.

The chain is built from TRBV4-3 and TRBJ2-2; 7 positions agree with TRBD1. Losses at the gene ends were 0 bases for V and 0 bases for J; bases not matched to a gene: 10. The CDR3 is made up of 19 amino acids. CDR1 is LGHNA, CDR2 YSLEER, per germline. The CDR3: CASSQDLDRAGTNTGELFF. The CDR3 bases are TGCGCCAGCAGCCAAGATCTCGACAGGGCTGGGACGAACACCGGGGAGCTGTTTTTT.

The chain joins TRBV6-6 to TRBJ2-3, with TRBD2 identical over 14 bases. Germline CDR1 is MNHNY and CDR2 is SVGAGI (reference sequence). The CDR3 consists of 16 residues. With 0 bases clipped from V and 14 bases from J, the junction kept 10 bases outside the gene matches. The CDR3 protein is CASSYSRGLAGGTGYF. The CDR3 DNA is TGTGCCAGCAGTTACTCTCGTGGACTAGCGGGGGGCACGGGGTATTTT.

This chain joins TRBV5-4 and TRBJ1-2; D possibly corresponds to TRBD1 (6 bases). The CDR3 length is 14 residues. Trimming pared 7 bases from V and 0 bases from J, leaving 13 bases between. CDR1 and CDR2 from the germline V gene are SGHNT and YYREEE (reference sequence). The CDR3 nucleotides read TGTGCCAGCCGATTGACAGGCGCTAACTATGGCTACACCTTC. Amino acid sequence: CASRLTGANYGYTF.

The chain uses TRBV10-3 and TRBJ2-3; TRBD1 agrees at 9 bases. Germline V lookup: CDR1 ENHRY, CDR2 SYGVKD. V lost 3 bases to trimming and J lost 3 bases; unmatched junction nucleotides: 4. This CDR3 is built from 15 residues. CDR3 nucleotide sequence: TGTGCCATCAGTGACAACAGGGGGCGGACAGATACGCAGTATTTT. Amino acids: CAISDNRGRTDTQYF.

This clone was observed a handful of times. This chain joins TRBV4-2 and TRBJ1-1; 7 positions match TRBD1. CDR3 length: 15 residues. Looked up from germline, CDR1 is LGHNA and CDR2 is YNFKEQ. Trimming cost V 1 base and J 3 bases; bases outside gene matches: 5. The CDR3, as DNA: TGTGCCAGCAGCCAAGGAACAGGGGTCTACACTGAAGCTTTCTTT. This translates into CASSQGTGVYTEAFF.

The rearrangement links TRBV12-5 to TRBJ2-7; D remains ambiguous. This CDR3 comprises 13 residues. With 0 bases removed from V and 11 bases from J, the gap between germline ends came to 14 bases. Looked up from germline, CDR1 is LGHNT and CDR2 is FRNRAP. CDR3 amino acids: CASGLVLARTKYF. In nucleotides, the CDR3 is TGTGCTAGTGGTTTGGTCCTCGCTCGTACGAAGTACTTC.

CDR3 coding DNA: TGTGCCAGCAGCGAGGCGGGGGCTATGAGCTCCTACGAGCAGTACTTC. As protein: CASSEAGAMSSYEQYF. V gene TRBV5-6 combines with J gene TRBJ2-7; D perhaps matches TRBD2 (7 bases). This CDR3 has 16 residues. CDR1 SGHDT and CDR2 YYEEEE come from the germline V gene. V was cut by 4 bases and J by 0 bases, with 17 bases left in between.

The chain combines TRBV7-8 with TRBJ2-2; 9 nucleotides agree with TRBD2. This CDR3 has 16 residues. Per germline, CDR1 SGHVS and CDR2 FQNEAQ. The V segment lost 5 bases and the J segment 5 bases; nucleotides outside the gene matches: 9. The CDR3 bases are TGTGCCAGCAGCCCAATGAGCGGGGGGATTACCGGGGAGCTGTTTTTT. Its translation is CASSPMSGGITGELFF.